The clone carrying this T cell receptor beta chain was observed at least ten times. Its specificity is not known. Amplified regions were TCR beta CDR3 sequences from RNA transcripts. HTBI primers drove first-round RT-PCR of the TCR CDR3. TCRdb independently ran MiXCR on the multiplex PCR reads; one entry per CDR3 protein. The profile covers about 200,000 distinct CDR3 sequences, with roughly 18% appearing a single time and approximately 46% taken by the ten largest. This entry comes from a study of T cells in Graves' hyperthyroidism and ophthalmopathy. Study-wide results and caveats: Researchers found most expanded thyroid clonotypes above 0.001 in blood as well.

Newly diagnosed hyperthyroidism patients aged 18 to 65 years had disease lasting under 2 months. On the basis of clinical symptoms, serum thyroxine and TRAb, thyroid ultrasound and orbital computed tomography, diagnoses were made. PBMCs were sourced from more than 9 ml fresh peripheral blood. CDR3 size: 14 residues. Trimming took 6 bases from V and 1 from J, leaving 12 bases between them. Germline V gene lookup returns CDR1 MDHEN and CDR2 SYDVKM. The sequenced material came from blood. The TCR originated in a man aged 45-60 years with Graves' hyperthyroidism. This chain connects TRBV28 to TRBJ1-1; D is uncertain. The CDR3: CASSSAGENTEAFF. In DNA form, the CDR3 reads TGTGCCAGCAGCAGCGCCGGGGAGAACACTGAAGCTTTCTTT.